These 28 T cell receptor beta chains came from one sample sequenced in a study of CD8+CD57+ T cells in acquired aplastic anemia. Using genomic DNA as the template, TCR beta VDJ and CDR3 profiling was carried out. MiXCR was run by TCRdb on the reads, yielding one entry per CDR3 protein. This sample yields approximately 470,000 distinct CDR3 sequences, of which under 40% are seen a single time; 0.75% to 0.95% belongs to the top ten. Patients who underwent sequencing had shown CD8+CD57+ cell expansion by flow cytometry. Sequencing input: sorted CD4+, CD8+, or CD8+CD57+ T cells (not recorded which) from PBMCs. Receptors were obtained from a human donor with aplastic anemia.

This clonotype has a count of ten or more. The CDR3 spells CAISESLGGNEQFF. CDR3 sequence (DNA): TGTGCCATCAGTGAGTCTCTAGGGGGCAATGAGCAGTTCTTC. The V and J genes are TRBV10-3 and TRBJ2-1, with a possible D match to TRBD1 (6 bases). This CDR3 comprises 14 residues. Trimming removed 0 bases at V and 6 bases at J, with 9 bases between. The germline V gene encodes CDR1 ENHRY and CDR2 SYGVKD.

This clonotype was detected only a few times. This CDR3 reads CASSLGSGSSDEQFF. The CDR3 nucleotides read TGTGCCAGCAGCTTAGGTAGCGGGAGTAGCGATGAGCAGTTCTTC. The chain combines TRBV7-9 with TRBJ2-1, with TRBD2 matching over 9 bases. The CDR3 contains 15 residues. Germline V CDR1 and CDR2: SEHNR, FQNEAQ (reference sequence). J lost 8 bases, V lost 1 base, and 6 bases had no gene match.

This clonotype was seen a few times. The chain recombines TRBV11-2 with TRBJ2-7; TRBD2 matches at 10 bases. With 6 bases clipped from V and 4 bases from J, the junction kept 12 bases outside the gene matches. Germline V lookup: CDR1 SGHAT, CDR2 FQNNGV. The CDR3 runs to 16 residues. The chain's CDR3 is CASRPMRQAGGYEQYF. The CDR3 bases are TGTGCCAGCAGGCCCATGCGGCAAGCGGGAGGGTACGAGCAGTACTTC.

This clonotype appeared a single time. The J gene is TRBJ2-2, the V gene TRBV4-3, with a possible D match to TRBD1 (5 bases). The CDR3 totals 16 residues. V lost 0 bases to trimming and J lost 2 bases, with 10 bases between them. Germline V gives CDR1 LGHNA, CDR2 YSLEER. CDR3 residues: CASSQDGWGNTGELFF. The CDR3 nucleotides read TGCGCCAGCAGCCAAGACGGCTGGGGCAACACCGGGGAGCTGTTTTTT.

Remarks on this clonotype: This may be a read error, as it is one base from a much larger clone. The J gene is TRBJ1-2, the V gene TRBV5-1; D gene unclear. Between the trimmed V and J ends, which lost 0 bases and 6 bases, there was a span of 9 bases. The CDR3 has 13 residues. Germline CDR1 is SGHRS and CDR2 is YFSETQ. CDR3 amino acids: CASSLELNDGYTF. The CDR3 DNA sequence: TGCGCCAGCAGCTTGGAGCTAAACGATGGCTACACCTTC.

Many counts were recorded for this clonotype. The V call is TRBV7-3, the J call TRBJ2-1; D unclear. Germline values: CDR1 SGHTA, CDR2 FQGTGA. The CDR3 runs 13 residues. Trimming removed 0 bases at V and 4 bases at J, with 4 bases between. Written as DNA, the CDR3 is TGTGCCAGCAGCTTAACAGGGTACAATGAGCAGTTCTTC. It translates to CASSLTGYNEQFF.

The chain couples TRBV2 to TRBJ2-7, with 14 bases that match TRBD2. CDR1 and CDR2 from the germline V gene are SNHLY and FYNNEI. The CDR3 extends over 16 amino acids. The V gene end was trimmed by 6 bases and the J gene end by 6 bases; junction bases not matched to a gene: 10. CDR3 nucleotides: TGTGCCAGCAGCGGGACTAGCGGGAGTTTTCTTGTCGAGCAGTACTTC. Translated, it gives CASSGTSGSFLVEQYF.

In this sample, this clonotype turned up many times. The chain is built from TRBV10-3 and TRBJ1-1; 7 nucleotides agree with TRBD1. Germline V lookup: CDR1 ENHRY, CDR2 SYGVKD. After removal of 5 bases from V and 5 bases from J, the junction contained 11 bases not matched to a gene. The CDR3 spans 15 residues. CDR3 coding DNA: TGTGCCATCAGTACTCCAGGGGGGCCGGAAACTGAAGCTTTCTTT. It yields the protein CAISTPGGPETEAFF.

This clonotype was picked up many times. The chain recombines TRBV11-2 with TRBJ2-7; unclear D gene. CDR3 length: 16 residues. The V end lost 2 bases, the J end lost 1 base, and 15 bases lay between the germline ends. Germline lookup yields CDR1 SGHAT and CDR2 FQNNGV. CDR3 in amino acids: CASSLSWQEGSYEQYF. The CDR3 DNA reads TGTGCCAGCAGCTTATCTTGGCAGGAAGGGTCCTACGAGCAGTACTTC.

The chain combines TRBV5-1 with TRBJ1-1; D gene uncertain. Germline V lookup: CDR1 SGHRS, CDR2 YFSETQ. The CDR3 is 14 amino acids. The V and J ends lost 5 bases and 5 bases respectively, with 16 bases between them. The CDR3 DNA follows: TGCGCCAGCAGTAAGCAGTACCCCACGACTGAAGCTTTCTTT. Its protein product is CASSKQYPTTEAFF.

The rearrangement links TRBV12-3 or TRBV12-4 to TRBJ1-2; tentatively, D is TRBD1 (6 bases). The CDR3 spans 15 residues. Trimming pared 4 bases from V and 2 bases from J, leaving 14 bases between. The CDR3 DNA sequence: TGTGCCAGCAGTTCCCCGGACAGAAAAAACTATGGCTACACCTTC. This codes for CASSSPDRKNYGYTF.

About this clonotype itself: A read error may explain this, as a much larger clone is one base away. The V call is TRBV20-1, the J call TRBJ2-5, with 7 bases identical to TRBD2. Trimming took 1 base from V and 5 from J; bases not matched to a gene: 4. The CDR3 runs 13 residues. The germline V gene has CDR1 DFQATT and CDR2 SNEGSKA (reference sequence). CDR3 DNA: TGCAGTGCTAGAGGCGGGAGTGGGGAGACCCAGTACTTC. This gives the protein CSARGGSGETQYF.

This clonotype has a count of ten or more. V is TRBV2 and J is TRBJ1-2, with D possibly matching TRBD1 (5 bases). Trimming pared 6 bases from V and 2 bases from J, leaving 10 bases between. Germline CDR1 SNHLY, CDR2 FYNNEI. This CDR3 comprises 13 residues. The CDR3 DNA is TGTGCCAGCAGGCAACGGGGCAACTATGGCTACACCTTC. This translates into CASRQRGNYGYTF.

The rearrangement links TRBV10-1 to TRBJ1-1; D is undetermined. Germline CDR1 and CDR2: WNHNN and SYGVQD (reference sequence). The V and J ends lost 4 bases and 1 base respectively, with 16 bases between them. The CDR3 totals 16 residues. CDR3 sequence (DNA): TGCGCCAGCAGTGCCCACAGAGACGGACCGAACACTGAAGCTTTCTTT. Residues: CASSAHRDGPNTEAFF.

In its sample, this clonotype was seen many times. The gene calls are TRBV19 and TRBJ2-6; D gene unclear. V lost 5 bases, J lost 0 bases, and 8 bases lay in between. Germline CDR1 is LNHDA and CDR2 is SQIVND (reference sequence). This CDR3 region has 15 residues. The CDR3 sequence is CASSVLSSGANVLTF. CDR3 nucleotides: TGTGCCAGTAGTGTCTTAAGCTCTGGGGCCAACGTCCTGACTTTC.

Points on this clonotype: A single base separates this from a much larger clone, so it may be a read error. CDR3 sequence reads: CASSFTSEATYEQYF. The CDR3, as DNA: TGCGCCAGCAGCTTCACTAGCGAGGCAACCTACGAGCAGTACTTC. The chain combines TRBV5-1 with TRBJ2-7, with 7 bases aligning to TRBD2. Germline V gene sequence: CDR1 SGHRS, CDR2 YFSETQ. The length of the CDR3 is 15 residues. J gave up 2 bases and V 2 bases, and 7 bases lay outside the gene matches.

The chain has TRBV29-1 and TRBJ1-6; possibly TRBD1 for D (5 bases). The V and J ends lost 4 bases and 6 bases respectively, with 10 bases between them. Germline-derived CDR1 and CDR2 are SQVTM and ANQGSEA. The CDR3 is 13 residues long. The CDR3 sequence is CSVVGQGNSPLHF. CDR3 in DNA: TGCAGCGTTGTCGGTCAGGGTAATTCACCCCTCCACTTT.

Ten or more counts support this clonotype. The chain links TRBV29-1 to TRBJ1-4; no firm D call. The germline V gene has CDR1 SQVTM and CDR2 ANQGSEA. This CDR3 comprises 12 residues. With 6 bases removed from V and 8 bases from J, the gap between germline ends came to 13 bases. The CDR3 DNA is TGCAGCGTCGAGGAACCGGGAGAAAAACTGTTTTTT. Translation: CSVEEPGEKLFF. The variable domain in full, with the rest retrieved from reference TRBV29-1 and TRBJ1-4, is SAVISQKPSRDICQRGTSLTIQCQVDSQVTMMFWYRQQPGQSLTLIATANQGSEATYESGFVIDKFPISRPNLTFSTLTVSNMSPEDSSIYLCSVEEPGEKLFFGSGTQLSVL.

This clonotype was counted many times. The rearrangement uses TRBV15 and TRBJ2-6; no reliable D call. CDR3 length equals 16 residues. Trimming stripped 1 base from V and 1 base from J, with 8 bases between. Germline loops: CDR1 LNHNV, CDR2 YYDKDF (reference sequence). The CDR3 coding sequence is TGTGCCACCAGCAGAGTGTGGGCATCTGGGGCCAACGTCCTGACTTTC. It codes for CATSRVWASGANVLTF.

For this clonotype: A much larger clone lies one base from this, so it may be a read error. V usage is TRBV5-1 and J usage is TRBJ2-7; D gene uncertain. Germline CDR1 and CDR2: SGHRS and YFSETQ. This CDR3 has 12 amino acids. The V end was cut by 0 bases, the J end by 6 bases, with 7 bases between. The CDR3 is CASSLVGSEQYF. CDR3 sequence (DNA): TGCGCCAGCAGCTTGGTAGGGTCCGAGCAGTACTTC.

This clonotype was found many times. The chain joins TRBV7-9 to TRBJ2-1; tentative D call: TRBD2 (6 bases). Germline V gene data show CDR1 as SEHNR and CDR2 as FQNEAQ (reference sequence). The CDR3 covers 12 residues. V dropped 11 bases and J dropped 8 bases, with 16 bases sitting between them. The CDR3 DNA reads as TGTGCCTGGAGAACTAGCAAAGATGAGCAGTTCTTC. The encoded protein is CAWRTSKDEQFF. Drawing the rest from reference TRBV7-9 and TRBJ2-1, the complete variable domain is DTGVSQNPRHKITKRGQNVTFRCDPISEHNRLYWYRQTLGQGPEFLTYFQNEAQLEKSRLLSDRFSAERPKGSFSTLEIQRTEQGDSAMYLCAWRTSKDEQFFGPGTRLTVL.

V is TRBV6-5 and J is TRBJ2-1; no firm D call. This CDR3 has 13 residues. CDR1 is MNHEY, CDR2 SVGAGI, per germline. The germline V and J ends were trimmed by 0 bases and 11 bases, with 11 bases remaining between them. In DNA form, the CDR3 reads TGTGCCAGCAGTTACTCGCGGCTAGTTAAGCAGTTCTTC. Its translation is CASSYSRLVKQFF.

This sequence joins TRBV25-1 and TRBJ2-1; 13 bases line up with TRBD2. The CDR3 length is 18 residues. Germline CDR1 MGHDK, CDR2 SYGVNS. The ends lost 4 bases at V and 0 bases at J; junction bases unmatched: 6. The CDR3 DNA reads as TGTGCCAGCAGTGTGGGACTAGCGGGATCAAGCTCCTACAATGAGCAGTTCTTC. Translated: CASSVGLAGSSSYNEQFF.

This chain joins TRBV6-1 and TRBJ2-2; 9 bases agree with TRBD1. Germline loops: CDR1 MNHNS, CDR2 SASEGT. This CDR3 is 14 amino acids long. V dropped 7 bases and J dropped 2; count of bases not matched to a gene: 2. The CDR3 coding sequence is TGTGCCAGCACACAGGGGGCCAACACCGGGGAGCTGTTTTTT. It yields the protein CASTQGANTGELFF.

The chain recombines TRBV6-5 with TRBJ1-5; tentative D call: TRBD1 (5 bases). The CDR3 is 16 residues long. With 2 bases removed from V and 6 bases from J, the gap between germline ends came to 17 bases. Germline CDR1 reads MNHEY; CDR2 reads SVGAGI. Here the CDR3 DNA reads TGTGCCAGCAGTTACGCTGGCGGGGGAGAACGTCAGCCCCAGCATTTT. Its protein is CASSYAGGGERQPQHF.

This clonotype was seen a handful of times. The V gene is TRBV7-2, the J gene TRBJ1-2; TRBD1 is a possible D gene (6 bases). Germline-derived CDR1 and CDR2 are SGHTA and FQGNSA. CDR3 length: 12 amino acids. Trimming left V 9 bases short and J 7 bases short, with 15 bases between. The CDR3 bases are TGTGCCAGTACCGCGGGGGGCCGTGGCTACACCTTC. It translates to CASTAGGRGYTF.

The chain employs TRBV29-1 and TRBJ1-2; 12 bases agree with TRBD1. The J segment lost 3 bases and the V segment lost 3 bases, leaving 2 bases of the junction unmatched. Germline V gene data show CDR1 as SQVTM and CDR2 as ANQGSEA. The CDR3 runs 14 residues. The CDR3 sequence: CSVEGQGAYYGYTF. The CDR3 nucleotides read TGCAGCGTTGAGGGACAGGGGGCTTACTATGGCTACACCTTC.

The chain couples TRBV20-1 to TRBJ2-3, with 11 positions matching TRBD2. J lost 2 bases, V lost 6 bases, and 7 bases had no gene match. This CDR3 is built from 15 residues. Germline V gene sequence: CDR1 DFQATT, CDR2 SNEGSKA (reference sequence). The CDR3 DNA reads as TGCAGTGCCCTGACTAGCGGGACGCACACAGATACGCAGTATTTT. Amino acid sequence: CSALTSGTHTDTQYF.